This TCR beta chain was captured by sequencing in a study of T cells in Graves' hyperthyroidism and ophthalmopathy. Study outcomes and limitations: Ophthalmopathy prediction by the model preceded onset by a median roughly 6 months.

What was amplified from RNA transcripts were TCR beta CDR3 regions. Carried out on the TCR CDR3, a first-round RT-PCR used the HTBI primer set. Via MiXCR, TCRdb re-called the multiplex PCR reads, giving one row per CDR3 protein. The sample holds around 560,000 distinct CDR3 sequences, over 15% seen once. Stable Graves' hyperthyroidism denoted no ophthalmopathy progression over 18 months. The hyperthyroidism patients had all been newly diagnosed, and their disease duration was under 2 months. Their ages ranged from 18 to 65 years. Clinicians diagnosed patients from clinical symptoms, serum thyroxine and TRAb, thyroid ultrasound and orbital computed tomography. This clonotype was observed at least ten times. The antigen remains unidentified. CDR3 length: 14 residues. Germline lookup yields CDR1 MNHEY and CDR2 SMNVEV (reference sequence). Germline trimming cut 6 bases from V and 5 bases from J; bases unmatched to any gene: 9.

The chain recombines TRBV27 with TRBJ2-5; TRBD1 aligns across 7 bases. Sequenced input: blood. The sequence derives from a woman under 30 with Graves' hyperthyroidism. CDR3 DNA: TGTGCCAGCAGCCAGGGGGTGGTTGAGGAGACCCAGTACTTC. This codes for CASSQGVVEETQYF.